The 19 T cell receptor beta chains reported below all come from one sample, sequenced in a study of shared clonotypes between healthy human individuals. Data came from immunoSEQ multiplex PCR; TCRdb stores just in-frame clones and leaves some out. Here the sample spans some 2.4 million clones, 93% being singletons. Sample: naive CD4+ T cells from PBMCs. Subset given: CD45RA+ positively selected. The receptors here all came from a young man in good health. Some clones in this sample may be carry-over from other donors' samples.

The chain uses TRBV6-1 and TRBJ1-3; 12 nucleotides line up with TRBD1. This CDR3 has 19 residues. Trimming took 1 base from V and 5 from J; bases not matched to a gene: 12. From germline, CDR1 is MNHNS and CDR2 SASEGT. CDR3 in amino acids: CASSEVPGQGAAWRNTIYF. CDR3 nucleotide sequence: TGTGCCAGCAGTGAAGTTCCGGGACAGGGGGCGGCCTGGAGAAACACCATATATTTT.

J is TRBJ2-7 and V is TRBV27; D possibly matches TRBD1 or TRBD2 (6 bases each). The CDR3 runs 12 residues. V was shortened by 7 bases and J by 2 bases, with 9 bases between the two germline ends. Germline V gives CDR1 MNHEY, CDR2 SMNVEV (reference sequence). CDR3: CASKGGAYEQYF. DNA for the CDR3: TGTGCCAGCAAGGGGGGTGCCTACGAGCAGTACTTC.

A remark on this clone: Other DNA sequences within the sample encode an identical CDR3. V and J are TRBV7-9 and TRBJ2-3; possibly TRBD2 for D (5 bases). The CDR3 spans 14 residues. CDR1 SEHNR and CDR2 FQNEAQ come from the germline V gene (reference sequence). V dropped 1 base and J dropped 3 bases, with 8 bases sitting between them. The chain's CDR3 is CASSLGLATDTQYF. The CDR3 nucleotides are TGTGCCAGCAGCTTAGGGCTAGCAACAGATACGCAGTATTTT.

This chain links TRBV6-5 with TRBJ2-5; possible D gene TRBD2, 6 bases. This CDR3 contains 15 residues. The V gene lost 7 bases and the J gene lost 4 bases, with 19 bases spanning the gap. Germline CDR1 reads MNHEY; CDR2 reads SVGAGI. CDR3 sequence reads: CASTSLAGRRETQYF. In DNA form, the CDR3 reads TGTGCCAGCACTTCCCTAGCCGGGAGAAGAGAGACCCAGTACTTC.

The V call is TRBV7-2, the J call TRBJ1-2; TRBD1 might be the D (5 bases). CDR3 length: 14 residues. Germline V gene data show CDR1 as SGHTA and CDR2 as FQGNSA. Trimming shortened V by 4 bases and J by 8 bases, and 17 bases separated the two germline ends. CDR3 nucleotides: TGTGCCAGCAGCTCCCGGGACGGAATAAGAGGCTACACCTTC. Translating gives CASSSRDGIRGYTF.

The DNA of the CDR3 is TGTGCCACCGTGCGGGGTGAGGGTGAAAAACTGTTTTTT. Translating gives CATVRGEGEKLFF. The genes are TRBV15 and TRBJ1-4; no definite D call. The germline gives CDR1 LNHNV, CDR2 YYDKDF (reference sequence). The CDR3 length is 13 residues. V was clipped by 8 bases and J by 7 bases, with 14 bases between them.

The chain is built from TRBV30 and TRBJ1-4; D is uncertain. Looked up from germline, CDR1 is GTSNPN and CDR2 is SVGIG (reference sequence). V lost 4 bases and J 7 bases, leaving 19 bases between the germline ends. The CDR3 has 15 residues. The CDR3 DNA reads TGTGCCTGGACCCCGCCCGCTTCCGTGGGTGAAAAACTGTTTTTT. Encoded protein: CAWTPPASVGEKLFF.

The genes are TRBV9 and TRBJ2-2; 16 bases map to TRBD2. The V segment lost 2 bases and the J segment 6 bases; nucleotides outside the gene matches: 10. Germline V CDR1 and CDR2: SGDLS, YYNGEE. The CDR3 loop spans 19 amino acids. CDR3 DNA sequence: TGTGCCAGCAGCGTTCCGGGACTAGCGGGAGGGCCCTTTGCCGGGGAGCTGTTTTTT. It translates to CASSVPGLAGGPFAGELFF.

This clone was seen just once. The identical CDR3 is also encoded by other nucleotide sequences in the sample. V gene TRBV18 combines with J gene TRBJ2-1; TRBD2 matches 11 bases. This CDR3 has 15 residues. Germline assignment: CDR1 KGHSH and CDR2 LQKENI. V lost 3 bases to trimming and J lost 5 bases; unmatched junction nucleotides: 3. The CDR3 sequence is CASSPGTSGNNEQFF. The DNA for the CDR3 is TGTGCCAGCTCACCCGGGACTAGCGGAAACAATGAGCAGTTCTTC.

J is TRBJ2-1 and V is TRBV9; TRBD2 matches 11 bases. Unmatched junction bases numbered 7, after V lost 0 bases and J lost 11 bases. The germline gives CDR1 SGDLS, CDR2 YYNGEE. The CDR3 loop spans 15 amino acids. The CDR3 region is CASSVAWTSGSKQFF. The CDR3 bases are TGTGCCAGCAGCGTAGCGTGGACTAGCGGGTCTAAGCAGTTCTTC.

Remarks on this clone: At the DNA level, this CDR3 is encoded by other sequences in the same sample as well. The chain carries TRBV11-2 and TRBJ1-5; D not certain. Trimming stripped 3 bases from V and 0 bases from J, with 3 bases between. The CDR3 spans 13 residues. The germline V gene has CDR1 SGHAT and CDR2 FQNNGV. Here the CDR3 reads CASSFSSNQPQHF. CDR3 sequence (DNA): TGTGCCAGCAGCTTTTCTAGCAATCAGCCCCAGCATTTT.

The V gene is TRBV4-1, the J gene TRBJ1-1; unclear D gene. The CDR3 loop spans 16 amino acids. Per germline, CDR1 MGHRA and CDR2 YSYEKL. Trimming removed 6 bases at V and 1 base at J, with 18 bases between. This CDR3 reads CASRYGRAFGNTEAFF. DNA of the CDR3: TGCGCCAGCAGGTACGGGAGGGCCTTTGGGAACACTGAAGCTTTCTTT.

Worth noting for this clone: Other DNA sequences in this specimen translate into the identical CDR3. The CDR3 reads CASSSRTDTQYF. The DNA for the CDR3 is TGTGCCAGCAGCTCCCGCACAGATACGCAGTATTTT. The chain couples TRBV7-2 to TRBJ2-3; D gene uncertain. Germline V gene sequence: CDR1 SGHTA, CDR2 FQGNSA. Between the trimmed V and J ends, which lost 4 bases and 1 base, there was a span of 3 bases. CDR3 length: 12 amino acids.

The chain has TRBV5-1 and TRBJ2-2, with TRBD2 matching 10 bases. The J segment lost 4 bases and the V segment lost 0 bases, leaving 3 bases of the junction unmatched. The CDR3 length is 16 residues. CDR1 and CDR2 (germline): SGHRS, YFSETQ. DNA for the CDR3: TGCGCCAGCAGCTTGGGGACTAGCGGAGGCACCGGGGAGCTGTTTTTT. Protein product: CASSLGTSGGTGELFF. Full variable domain (rest looked up from reference TRBV5-1 and TRBJ2-2): KAGVTQTPRYLIKTRGQQVTLSCSPISGHRSVSWYQQTPGQGLQFLFEYFSETQRNKGNFPGRFSGRQFSNSRSEMNVSTLELGDSALYLCASSLGTSGGTGELFFGEGSRLTVL.

The V and J genes are TRBV6-6 and TRBJ1-1; TRBD1 is a possible D gene (5 bases). The CDR3 runs 13 residues. V was cut by 11 bases and J by 4 bases, with 17 bases left in between. CDR1 is MNHNY and CDR2 is SVGAGI in the germline V gene (reference sequence). The CDR3 sequence is CAAWRGAGTEAFF. CDR3 DNA sequence: TGTGCCGCGTGGCGGGGCGCCGGCACTGAAGCTTTCTTT.

The genes are TRBV9 and TRBJ2-3; D perhaps matches TRBD2 (5 bases). The CDR3 is made up of 14 amino acids. CDR1 and CDR2 (germline): SGDLS, YYNGEE. With 4 bases removed from V and 2 bases from J, the gap between germline ends came to 11 bases. This chain's CDR3 is CASSLSVFTDTQYF. CDR3 DNA sequence: TGTGCCAGCAGCCTTAGCGTTTTCACAGATACGCAGTATTTT.

The rearrangement joins TRBV28 to TRBJ2-4; TRBD1 matches 10 bases. This CDR3 comprises 17 residues. CDR1 is MDHEN and CDR2 is SYDVKM in the germline V gene. The V and J ends lost 5 bases and 1 base, in that order; junction bases with no gene match: 8. The DNA for the CDR3 is TGTGCCAGCAGTCCGACAGGGGGCGGGCTGGCCAAAAACATTCAGTACTTC. It codes for CASSPTGGGLAKNIQYF.

The V and J genes are TRBV30 and TRBJ1-6; 8 bases agree with TRBD1. The CDR3 extends over 15 amino acids. CDR1 GTSNPN and CDR2 SVGIG come from the germline V gene (reference sequence). J lost 9 bases, V lost 3 bases, and 10 bases had no gene match. The CDR3 sequence is CAWRKKGDRGSPLHF. CDR3 sequence (DNA): TGTGCCTGGAGGAAGAAGGGAGACAGGGGTTCACCCCTCCACTTT.

V gene TRBV7-2 combines with J gene TRBJ2-7; 8 bases match TRBD2. This CDR3 comprises 14 residues. CDR1 and CDR2 from the germline V gene are SGHTA and FQGNSA. The junction had 5 bases not matched to a gene; V was cut back by 2 bases and J by 5 bases. This CDR3 reads CASSLRGLVDEQYF. CDR3 nucleotides: TGTGCCAGCAGCTTACGGGGACTAGTGGACGAGCAGTACTTC.